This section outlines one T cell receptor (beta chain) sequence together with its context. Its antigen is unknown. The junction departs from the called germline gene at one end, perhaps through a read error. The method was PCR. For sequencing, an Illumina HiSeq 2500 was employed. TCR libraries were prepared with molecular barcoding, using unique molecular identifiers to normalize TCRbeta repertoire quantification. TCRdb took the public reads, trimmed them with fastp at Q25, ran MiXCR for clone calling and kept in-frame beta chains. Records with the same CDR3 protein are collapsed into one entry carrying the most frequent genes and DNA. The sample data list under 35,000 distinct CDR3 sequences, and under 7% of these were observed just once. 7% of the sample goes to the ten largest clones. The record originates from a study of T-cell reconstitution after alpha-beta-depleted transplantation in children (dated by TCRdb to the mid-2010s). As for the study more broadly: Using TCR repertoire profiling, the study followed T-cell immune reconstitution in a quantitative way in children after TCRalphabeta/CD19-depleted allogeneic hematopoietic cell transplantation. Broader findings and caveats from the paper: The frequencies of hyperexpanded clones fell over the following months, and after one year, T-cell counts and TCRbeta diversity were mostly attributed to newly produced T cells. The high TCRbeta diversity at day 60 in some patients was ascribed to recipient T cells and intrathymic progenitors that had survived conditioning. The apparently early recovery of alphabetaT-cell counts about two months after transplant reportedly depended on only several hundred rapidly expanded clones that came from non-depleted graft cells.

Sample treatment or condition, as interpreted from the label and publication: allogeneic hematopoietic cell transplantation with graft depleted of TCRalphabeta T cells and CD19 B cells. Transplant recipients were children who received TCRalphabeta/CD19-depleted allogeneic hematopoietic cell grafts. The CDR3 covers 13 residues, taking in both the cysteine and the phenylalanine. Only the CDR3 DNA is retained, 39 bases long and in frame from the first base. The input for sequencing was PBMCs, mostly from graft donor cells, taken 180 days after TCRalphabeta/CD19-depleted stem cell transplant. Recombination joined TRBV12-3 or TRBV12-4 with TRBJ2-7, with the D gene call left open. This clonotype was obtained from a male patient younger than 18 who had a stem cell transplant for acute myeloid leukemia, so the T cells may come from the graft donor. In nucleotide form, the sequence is TGTGCCAGCAGTTTAGCGTGGTCCTCCGAGCAGTACTTC. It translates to CASSLAWSSEQYF.